The 14 T cell receptor beta chains presented below share a single source sample, sequenced in a study of CD4 T cells in relation to SARS-CoV-2 and coronaviruses. These receptors have no known antigen. This table comes from immunoSEQ multiplex PCR, and its TCRdb copy is limited to in-frame clones, with some not included. The profile shows 37,000 or so clones, more than 65% of them singletons. Sequenced: naive CD4+ T cells from PBMCs, cultured in vitro. Described subset: naive CD4+ T cells isolated by negative enrichment. The receptors stem from an adult with COVID-19.

The chain uses TRBV6-5 and TRBJ2-5, with 8 nucleotides matching TRBD1. The J segment lost 13 bases and the V segment lost 5 bases, leaving 9 bases of the junction unmatched. The CDR3 runs to 12 residues. Germline loops: CDR1 MNHEY, CDR2 SVGAGI. CDR3 sequence: CASSPTDRVRYF. In nucleotides, the CDR3 is TGTGCCAGCAGTCCTACGGACAGGGTCCGGTACTTC.

The chain carries TRBV5-4 and TRBJ2-1, with TRBD1 matching over 9 bases. The CDR3 is 15 residues long. Germline loops: CDR1 SGHNT, CDR2 YYREEE (reference sequence). V lost 4 bases to trimming and J lost 8 bases; unmatched junction nucleotides: 10. The CDR3 DNA sequence: TGTGCCAGCAGCGCTACGGGACAGGGAGCAGATGAGCAGTTCTTC. Translated: CASSATGQGADEQFF.

The chain combines TRBV11-3 with TRBJ2-3; weak D call: TRBD2 (6 bases). Germline V gives CDR1 SGHNT, CDR2 YENEEA. This CDR3 has 15 residues. Trimming took off 4 bases at V and 6 bases at J, with 17 bases between the two ends. CDR3 loop: CASSSRLVGMDTQYF. CDR3 DNA: TGTGCCAGCAGCTCACGACTAGTTGGGATGGATACGCAGTATTTT.

This clone was detected a few times. This chain uses TRBV5-1 with TRBJ2-1; 8 bases agree with TRBD2. Looked up from germline, CDR1 is SGHRS and CDR2 is YFSETQ. Trimming took 0 bases from V and 15 from J; bases not matched to a gene: 14. The CDR3 length is 15 residues. The CDR3 sequence: CASSLDSGAPNSRFF. The CDR3, as DNA: TGCGCCAGCAGCTTGGATAGCGGGGCCCCGAACAGCAGGTTCTTC.

This chain connects TRBV6-5 to TRBJ1-2; the D is unclear. Trimming took 5 bases from V and 3 from J, leaving 13 bases between them. CDR3 size: 14 residues. Germline values: CDR1 MNHEY, CDR2 SVGAGI. The CDR3 nucleotides are TGTGCCAGCAGTCGGGTGGGTGCTGACTATGGCTACACCTTC. Translating gives CASSRVGADYGYTF.

The rearrangement uses TRBV5-1 and TRBJ2-5; D tentatively fits TRBD1 or TRBD2 (5 bases each). The CDR3 length is 13 residues. Trimming took 3 bases from V and 14 from J, leaving 20 bases between them. Germline V gene data show CDR1 as SGHRS and CDR2 as YFSETQ. CDR3 in amino acids: CASSSGTQKNRYF. CDR3 coding DNA: TGCGCCAGCAGCTCCGGGACCCAGAAAAACCGATACTTC.

The chain carries TRBV15 and TRBJ2-5; 7 bases map to TRBD1. Germline assignment: CDR1 LNHNV and CDR2 YYDKDF (reference sequence). The CDR3 is 18 amino acids. Trimming at V came to 2 bases and at J to 2 bases, leaving 14 bases not matched to a gene. The CDR3 DNA is TGTGCCACCAGCAGAATGCCGCGACAGGGTCCTTTTCAAGAGACCCAGTACTTC. Its protein is CATSRMPRQGPFQETQYF. Full variable domain (missing parts from reference TRBV15 and TRBJ2-5): DAMVIQNPRYQVTQFGKPVTLSCSQTLNHNVMYWYQQKSSQAPKLLFHYYDKDFNNEADTPDNFQSRRPNTSFCFLDIRSPGLGDTAMYLCATSRMPRQGPFQETQYFGPGTRLLVL.

This clone has a handful of counts. The chain employs TRBV9 and TRBJ2-7; 8 bases are a match to TRBD1. V dropped 0 bases and J dropped 4; count of bases not matched to a gene: 12. The V gene's germline CDR1 is SGDLS and CDR2 YYNGEE. The CDR3 covers 17 residues. In DNA form, the CDR3 reads TGTGCCAGCAGCGTAGGACTGACAGGGGCAGATCGGTACGAGCAGTACTTC. As protein: CASSVGLTGADRYEQYF. The full variable domain, rest sourced from reference TRBV9 and TRBJ2-7, is DSGVTQTPKHLITATGQRVTLRCSPRSGDLSVYWYQQSLDQGLQFLIQYYNGEERAKGNILERFSAQQFPDLHSELNLSSLELGDSALYFCASSVGLTGADRYEQYFGPGTRLTVT.

This clone was recorded a few times. V usage is TRBV30 and J usage is TRBJ1-2; a weak D match, TRBD1 (5 bases). V gave up 2 bases and J gave up 7 bases, with 17 bases separating them. Germline V CDR1 and CDR2: GTSNPN, SVGIG (reference sequence). The CDR3 covers 14 residues. The DNA for the CDR3 is TGTGCCTGGAGTAGGAGGGGCCAGGTGCTTGGCTACACCTTC. Amino acids: CAWSRRGQVLGYTF.

The J gene is TRBJ2-5, the V gene TRBV7-2; either TRBD1 or TRBD2 may fit D (5 bases each). There are 14 residues in the CDR3. Germline CDR1 is SGHTA and CDR2 is FQGNSA. V was clipped by 6 bases and J by 5 bases, with 16 bases between them. The CDR3 loop reads CASSFPRGWETQYF. CDR3 in DNA: TGTGCCAGCAGTTTCCCGAGGGGCTGGGAGACCCAGTACTTC.

This chain links TRBV6-7 with TRBJ2-5, with a tentative D call TRBD2 (6 bases). TRBV6-7 is annotated as an ORF whose role is uncertain. There are 11 residues in the CDR3. Trimming left V 4 bases short and J 14 bases short, with 14 bases between. The CDR3: CASSWRGPLYF. The CDR3 DNA follows: TGTGCCAGCAGTTGGAGGGGCCCCCTCTACTTC.

J is TRBJ2-7 and V is TRBV7-9, with 16 bases lining up with TRBD2. Trimming cost V 6 bases and J 3 bases; bases outside gene matches: 14. This CDR3 has 19 amino acids. Germline V gene sequence: CDR1 SEHNR, CDR2 FQNEAQ (reference sequence). The CDR3 sequence is CASSSMVGLAGGLNYEQYF. CDR3 DNA sequence: TGTGCCAGCAGTTCTATGGTGGGACTAGCGGGAGGGCTTAACTACGAGCAGTACTTC.

This clone showed up just once. The chain recombines TRBV10-3 with TRBJ2-1; TRBD2 matches at 7 bases. Trimming took 6 bases from V and 1 from J; bases not matched to a gene: 6. The V gene's germline CDR1 is ENHRY and CDR2 SYGVKD. The CDR3 is 15 amino acids. For the CDR3, the DNA is TGTGCCATCAGCGGGTGGGGGGGGTCCTACAATGAGCAGTTCTTC. The encoded protein is CAISGWGGSYNEQFF.

The V and J genes are TRBV10-3 and TRBJ2-1; 11 bases align to TRBD2. The CDR3 length is 16 residues. With V trimmed by 5 bases and J by 5 bases, 8 bases remained unmatched. Germline CDR1 is ENHRY and CDR2 is SYGVKD. The CDR3 spells CAISNPGLAEDNEQFF. CDR3 DNA: TGTGCCATCAGTAATCCGGGACTAGCGGAAGACAATGAGCAGTTCTTC.